This T cell receptor beta chain emerged from a study of CD8 T cells in ankylosing spondylitis. Findings and caveats of the study: As reported, disease-linked clones showed significant enrichment in matched ankylosing spondylitis synovial fluid. Seemingly characteristic of ankylosing spondylitis blood was a TCR beta motif consisting of several highly homologous variants.

MiXCR was run by TCRdb on the 5' RACE reads, yielding one entry per CDR3 protein. This table holds around 890,000 distinct CDR3 sequences, roughly 12% found once. V shed 3 bases, J shed 6 bases, and the junction held 11 bases outside the gene matches. Per germline, CDR1 DFQATT and CDR2 SNEGSKA (reference sequence). The CDR3 has 16 amino acids. A remark on this clonotype: As yet, its antigen is unknown.

The sequence came from a male donor with ankylosing spondylitis. Sequenced: blood, either unsorted or a sorted T cell fraction (not recorded which). The V and J genes are TRBV20-1 and TRBJ2-1; 10 nucleotides align to TRBD2. DNA of the CDR3: TGCAGTGCTAGCAGGTGGCTAGCGGGAGTACCCAATGAGCAGTTCTTC. Translated: CSASRWLAGVPNEQFF.